The clone carrying this TCR beta chain was seen ten or more times. Using RNA transcripts as the source, TCR beta CDR3 regions were amplified. The TCR CDR3 was amplified in a first-round RT-PCR using the HTBI primer set. TCRdb ran MiXCR on the multiplex PCR reads and lists one entry per CDR3 protein. In the table there are more than 550,000 distinct CDR3 sequences, approximately 18% of which are singletons. The sample is drawn from a study of T cells in Graves' hyperthyroidism and ophthalmopathy. The authors obtained PBMCs from about 9 ml of fresh peripheral blood. There are 13 residues in the CDR3. Germline CDR1 is MNHNS and CDR2 is SASEGT. V was pared by 5 bases and J by 10 bases, with 15 bases between.

V usage is TRBV6-1 and J usage is TRBJ2-1; no reliable D call. Sequenced: blood. The receptor comes from a woman between 50 and 59 years old with Graves' hyperthyroidism that later progressed to Graves' ophthalmopathy. The CDR3 reads CASSPTSVDEQFF. CDR3 in DNA: TGTGCCAGCAGTCCGACGAGCGTGGACGAGCAGTTCTTC.